Presented here are 9 T cell receptor beta chains from one specimen sequenced in a study of OX40 agonist ivuxolimab in advanced cancers. Data came from immunoSEQ multiplex PCR; TCRdb stores just in-frame clones and leaves some out. The sample has approximately 14,000 clones; about 60% are singletons. The sequencing used CD4+ or CD8+ T cells sorted from blood, collected in a trial of the OX40 agonist ivuxolimab. All receptors derive from an adult with an advanced solid tumor such as melanoma, head and neck, liver or kidney cancer.

The chain links TRBV28 to TRBJ2-5; 11 bases line up with TRBD1. CDR1 MDHEN and CDR2 SYDVKM come from the germline V gene. V lost 5 bases to trimming and J lost 5 bases; unmatched junction nucleotides: 4. The CDR3 totals 14 residues. CDR3 sequence: CASSPGTGGETQYF. The CDR3 DNA follows: TGTGCCAGCAGTCCGGGGACAGGGGGGGAGACCCAGTACTTC.

This clone was counted once. The chain employs TRBV27 and TRBJ2-7, with 7 bases lining up with TRBD2. V was clipped by 4 bases and J by 2 bases; unmatched bases: 2. This CDR3 region has 13 residues. CDR1 MNHEY and CDR2 SMNVEV come from the germline V gene (reference sequence). The CDR3 DNA reads TGTGCCAGCAGTTCGGGGACTACCTACGAGCAGTACTTC. Amino acid sequence: CASSSGTTYEQYF.

This clone was picked up a small number of times. The chain has TRBV7-9 and TRBJ2-7; tentatively, D is TRBD1 or TRBD2 (6 bases each). The CDR3 length is 16 residues. Germline assignment: CDR1 SEHNR and CDR2 FQNEAQ (reference sequence). The V end was cut by 1 base, the J end by 2 bases, with 15 bases between. For the CDR3, the DNA is TGTGCCAGCAGCTTAGTGGAGGGGGGCGAGGCCTACGAGCAGTACTTC. Its translation: CASSLVEGGEAYEQYF. The variable domain in full, completed from reference TRBV7-9 and TRBJ2-7, reads DTGVSQNPRHKITKRGQNVTFRCDPISEHNRLYWYRQTLGQGPEFLTYFQNEAQLEKSRLLSDRFSAERPKGSFSTLEIQRTEQGDSAMYLCASSLVEGGEAYEQYFGPGTRLTVT.

The gene calls are TRBV11-1 and TRBJ2-7, with 8 bases lining up with TRBD1. In germline, CDR1 is SGHAT, CDR2 FQDESV (reference sequence). The V and J ends lost 6 bases and 2 bases, in that order; junction bases with no gene match: 3. The CDR3 has 13 amino acids. CDR3 in amino acids: CASRNRGTYEQYF. CDR3 bases: TGTGCCAGCAGAAACAGGGGGACCTACGAGCAGTACTTC.

V is TRBV4-1 and J is TRBJ2-7; D remains ambiguous. Germline CDR1 MGHRA, CDR2 YSYEKL. The CDR3 runs to 14 residues. Trimming stripped 3 bases from V and 3 bases from J, with 12 bases between. In DNA, the CDR3 is TGCGCCAGCAGCCATCTGTGGGGAAACTACGAGCAGTACTTC. Translation: CASSHLWGNYEQYF.

The chain uses TRBV6-6 and TRBJ1-6, with 9 positions matching TRBD1. V lost 0 bases, J lost 9 bases, and 6 bases stayed unmatched. The germline gives CDR1 MNHNY, CDR2 SVGAGI (reference sequence). This CDR3 is 16 amino acids long. The CDR3 is CASSYSTGGKASPLHF. CDR3 nucleotides: TGTGCCAGCAGTTACTCGACAGGGGGGAAAGCTTCACCCCTCCACTTT.

In this sample, this clone turned up a few times. V usage is TRBV5-6 and J usage is TRBJ2-2; D may be TRBD1 (5 bases). V lost 0 bases and J lost 6, with 15 bases in between. Germline assignment: CDR1 SGHDT and CDR2 YYEEEE. This CDR3 spans 16 amino acids. The CDR3 DNA is TGTGCCAGCAGCTTGGCAGTGATTGGGGCTTCCGGGGAGCTGTTTTTT. It yields the protein CASSLAVIGASGELFF.

The CDR3 nucleotides read TGCGCCAGCAGCCTTGACAGGGGGCGAGGCTACACCTTC. Encoded protein: CASSLDRGRGYTF. The chain has TRBV4-1 and TRBJ1-2; 10 bases fit TRBD1. Germline assignment: CDR1 MGHRA and CDR2 YSYEKL. With 4 bases clipped from V and 8 bases from J, the junction kept 4 bases outside the gene matches. The CDR3 spans 13 residues.

This chain links TRBV19 with TRBJ2-1, with a tentative D call TRBD2 (6 bases). V shed 9 bases and J shed 8 bases, with 17 bases lying between them. CDR3 length: 13 amino acids. Germline V gene lookup returns CDR1 LNHDA and CDR2 SQIVND (reference sequence). The CDR3 region is CASTSGEVDEQFF. The DNA for the CDR3 is TGTGCCAGCACTTCGGGGGAAGTTGATGAGCAGTTCTTC.